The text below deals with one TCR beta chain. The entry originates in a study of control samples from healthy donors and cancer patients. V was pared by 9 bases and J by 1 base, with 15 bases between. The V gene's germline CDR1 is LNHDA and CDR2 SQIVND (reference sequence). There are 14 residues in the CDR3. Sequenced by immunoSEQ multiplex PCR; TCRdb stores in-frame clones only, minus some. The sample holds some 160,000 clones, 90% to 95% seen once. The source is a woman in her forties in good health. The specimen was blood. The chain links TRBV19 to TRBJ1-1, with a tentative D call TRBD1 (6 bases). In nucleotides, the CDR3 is TGTGCCAGCAAACCCAGGGGCGGGAACACTGAAGCTTTCTTT. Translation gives CASKPRGGNTEAFF.